This TCR beta chain was identified in a study of blood T cell repertoires in COVID-19. On the study more broadly: Researchers got acute and convalescent COVID-19 samples from the United States, Italy and Spain.

Original processing methods: The authors estimated nucleated cell counts from reference gene primer amplification. Using immunoSEQ multiplex PCR, the repertoire was profiled, and TCRdb retains in-frame clones only, with some absent. That table supplies the V and J calls and clone size; D and trimming were determined from the DNA. Of 81,000 or so clones listed, about 81% are singletons. This CDR3 contains 13 residues. Looked up from germline, CDR1 is SGHNT and CDR2 is YYREEE (reference sequence). Trimming at V came to 4 bases and at J to 5 bases, leaving 4 bases not matched to a gene. The rearrangement uses TRBV5-4 and TRBJ1-1; 8 bases fit TRBD1. The specimen was peripheral blood. The origin of this receptor is a human donor in a cohort sampled during active COVID-19. DNA for the CDR3: TGTGCCAGCAGCCGACAGGGGTTAACTGAAGCTTTCTTT. This encodes CASSRQGLTEAFF.